This T cell receptor beta chain was sequenced during a study of technical replicates of blood from a few donors. Libraries were prepared by immunoSEQ multiplex PCR; TCRdb keeps only in-frame clonotypes and omits some of them. The sample includes 68,000 or so clones, 95% to 98% of them seen just once. Trimming at V came to 9 bases and at J to 1 base, leaving 6 bases not matched to a gene. This CDR3 spans 14 amino acids. The sequenced sample was T cells isolated from PBMCs. The V and J genes are TRBV6-7 and TRBJ2-5; 9 positions agree with TRBD1. TRBV6-7 is noted as an ORF with a role that remains uncertain. The TCR comes from a human donor in good health. Here the CDR3 reads CARNLQGAQETQYF. CDR3 DNA: TGTGCCAGAAACTTACAGGGGGCCCAAGAGACCCAGTACTTC.